This passage covers 12 T cell receptor beta chains from one sample sequenced in a study of blood T cells in healthy people across ages. For the second PCR, which ran for 7 to 11 cycles, a sample-barcoded 5' primer and a J-beta primer mix were used. TCRdb reanalysed the 5' RACE reads using MiXCR and keeps one entry per CDR3 protein. The table includes 600,000 to 1,000,000 distinct CDR3 sequences, 58% detected once. What was sequenced was blood. The receptors shown here come from a man aged 30-40 years in good health.

This chain uses TRBV12-3 or TRBV12-4 with TRBJ2-7; the D gene is possibly TRBD1 (6 bases). Trimming took 7 bases from V and 6 from J, leaving 22 bases between them. This CDR3 is 15 amino acids long. The CDR3 spells CASTSGAGAPVEQYF. CDR3 in DNA: TGTGCCAGCACTTCAGGGGCAGGGGCACCCGTCGAGCAGTACTTC.

This clonotype is a singleton in its sample. V and J are TRBV6-2 or TRBV6-3 and TRBJ2-4; unclear D gene. The DNA end lines up better with TRBJ2-7; the J call may be wrong. The CDR3 runs to 13 residues. Germline CDR1 MNHEY, CDR2 SVGEGT. CDR3 amino acids: CASTEPGYHEQYF. The CDR3 region has the DNA TGTGCCAGCACCGAACCTGGGTATCACGAGCAGTACTTC.

The sample holds one count of this clonotype. The V call is TRBV3-1, the J call TRBJ2-3; the D is unclear. Germline CDR1 is LGHDT and CDR2 is YNNKEL (reference sequence). V was pared by 4 bases and J by 3 bases, with 14 bases between. This CDR3 is 15 amino acids long. CDR3 in amino acids: CASSPTVGSTDTQYF. The CDR3 bases are TGTGCCAGCAGCCCTACGGTAGGGTCTACAGATACGCAGTATTTT.

Ten or more counts support this clonotype. The V gene is TRBV3-1, the J gene TRBJ1-6; 7 nucleotides match TRBD1. Trimming at V came to 7 bases and at J to 6 bases, leaving 15 bases not matched to a gene. CDR1 LGHDT and CDR2 YNNKEL come from the germline V gene (reference sequence). The CDR3 spans 17 residues. The chain's CDR3 is CASNRQGSVGFNSPLHF. CDR3 DNA: TGTGCCAGCAACCGACAGGGTTCAGTCGGATTTAATTCACCCCTCCACTTT. The full variable domain, its missing parts supplied by reference TRBV3-1 and TRBJ1-6, is DTAVSQTPKYLVTQMGNDKSIKCEQNLGHDTMYWYKQDSKKFLKIMFSYNNKELIINETVPNRFSPKSPDKAHLNLHINSLELGDSAVYFCASNRQGSVGFNSPLHFGNGTRLTVT.

The chain uses TRBV30 and TRBJ2-5; D is undetermined. The DNA end is more similar to TRBJ2-7, so the J call may be wrong. The CDR3 has 10 amino acids. The V gene's germline CDR1 is GTSNPN and CDR2 SVGIG (reference sequence). The CDR3: CALGLYEQYF. For the CDR3, the DNA is TGTGCCTTAGGCTTATACGAGCAGTACTTC.

V usage is TRBV27 and J usage is TRBJ2-1; D unresolved. V lost 4 bases to trimming and J lost 7 bases, with 8 bases between them. CDR3 size: 12 residues. Germline V CDR1 and CDR2: MNHEY, SMNVEV (reference sequence). The CDR3: CASSWAGNEQFF. The CDR3 bases are TGTGCCAGCAGTTGGGCTGGGAATGAGCAGTTCTTC.

This chain connects TRBV4-2 to TRBJ2-1; the D is unclear. Germline V gives CDR1 LGHNA, CDR2 YNFKEQ. The CDR3 runs to 16 residues. Trimming shortened V by 3 bases and J by 8 bases, and 20 bases separated the two germline ends. The CDR3 here is CASSHGSLLGSHEQFF. CDR3 nucleotide sequence: TGTGCCAGCAGCCACGGTAGTCTCCTAGGTTCGCATGAGCAGTTCTTC.

The J gene is TRBJ2-3, the V gene TRBV20-1, with D perhaps given as TRBD1 or TRBD2 (6 bases each). The germline V and J ends were trimmed by 3 bases and 5 bases, with 15 bases remaining between them. The CDR3 consists of 14 residues. Germline values: CDR1 DFQATT, CDR2 SNEGSKA (reference sequence). This CDR3 is CSASSPGGVDTQYF. The DNA for the CDR3 is TGCAGTGCTAGCTCCCCCGGGGGCGTAGATACGCAGTATTTT.

This clonotype occurred a few times. This sequence joins TRBV15 and TRBJ2-5; D gene ambiguous. This CDR3 region has 13 residues. The V end was cut by 3 bases, the J end by 5 bases, with 10 bases between. Germline CDR1 LNHNV, CDR2 YYDKDF (reference sequence). The CDR3 loop is CATSRKVAETQYF. The CDR3 DNA is TGTGCCACCAGCAGGAAGGTGGCGGAGACCCAGTACTTC.

In this sample, this clonotype turned up a few times. The chain carries TRBV4-3 and TRBJ2-1; 8 nucleotides agree with TRBD1. The germline CDR1 and CDR2 sequences are LGHNA and YSLEER. With V trimmed by 1 base and J by 8 bases, 13 bases remained unmatched. CDR3 length: 17 amino acids. The CDR3 DNA reads TGCGCCAGCAGCCAAGCGGATCTGGGCCTCAGGGGGCATGAGCAGTTCTTC. This sequence encodes CASSQADLGLRGHEQFF.

The CDR3 nucleotides read TGCAGTGCTAGAGATCCGGGGGCGGGTCAGCCCCAGCATTTT. This codes for CSARDPGAGQPQHF. The chain has TRBV20-1 and TRBJ1-5; tentatively, D is TRBD1 (6 bases). V was pared by 0 bases and J by 6 bases, with 12 bases between. Per the germline V gene, CDR1 is DFQATT and CDR2 is SNEGSKA (reference sequence). This CDR3 is built from 14 residues.

The chain carries TRBV11-2 and TRBJ2-1; D is perhaps TRBD1 (5 bases). The length of the CDR3 is 12 residues. Deletions cut 3 bases from V and 13 bases from J, with 13 bases between. Germline CDR1 and CDR2: SGHAT and FQNNGV. CDR3 sequence reads: CASSFWGTTQFF. The CDR3 DNA reads as TGTGCCAGCAGCTTTTGGGGCACCACTCAGTTCTTC. Drawing the rest from reference TRBV11-2 and TRBJ2-1, the complete variable domain is EAGVAQSPRYKIIEKRQSVAFWCNPISGHATLYWYQQILGQGPKLLIQFQNNGVVDDSQLPKDRFSAERLKGVDSTLKIQPAKLEDSAVYLCASSFWGTTQFFGPGTRLTVL.